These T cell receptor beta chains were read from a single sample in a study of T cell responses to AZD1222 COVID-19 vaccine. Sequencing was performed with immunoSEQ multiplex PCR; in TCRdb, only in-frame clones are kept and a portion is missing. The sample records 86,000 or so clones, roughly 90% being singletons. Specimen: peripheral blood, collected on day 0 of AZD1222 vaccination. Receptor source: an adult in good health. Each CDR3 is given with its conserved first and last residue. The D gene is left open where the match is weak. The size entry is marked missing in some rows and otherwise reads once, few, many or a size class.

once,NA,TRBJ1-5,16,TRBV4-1,TGCGCCAGCAGCCAAGCAATAACCGACAGGTCCCAGCCCCAGCATTTT,CASSQAITDRSQPQHF
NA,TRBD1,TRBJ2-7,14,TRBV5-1,TGCGCCAGCAGCCCCGGACAGGGATCTGGCGAGCAGTACTTC,CASSPGQGSGEQYF
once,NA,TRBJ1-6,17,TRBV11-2,TGTGCCAGCAGCCCTCGAGGGGCCCCCCTAACTAATTCACCCCTCCACTTT,CASSPRGAPLTNSPLHF
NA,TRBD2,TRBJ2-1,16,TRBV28,TGTGCCAGCAGTTTATTTCGGGAGGGCTCCTACAATGAGCAGTTCTTC,CASSLFREGSYNEQFF
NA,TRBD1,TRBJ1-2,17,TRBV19,TGTGCCAGTAGTCCATACCAGACAGGGGGCGAAGCCTATGGCTACACCTTC,CASSPYQTGGEAYGYTF
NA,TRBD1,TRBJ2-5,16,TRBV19,TGTGCCAGTAGTATAACGGGGACAGGCTACCGGGGGACCCAGTACTTC,CASSITGTGYRGTQYF
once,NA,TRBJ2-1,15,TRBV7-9,TGTGCCAGCAGCTTAGCGCTGGGATCCTACAATGAGCAGTTCTTC,CASSLALGSYNEQFF
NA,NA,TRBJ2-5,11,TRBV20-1,TGCAGTGCTAACCTCATGGGGGCCCAGTACTTC,CSANLMGAQYF
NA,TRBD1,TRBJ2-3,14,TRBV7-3,TGTGCCAGCAGGAAAGGGGGCAACACAGATACGCAGTATTTT,CASRKGGNTDTQYF
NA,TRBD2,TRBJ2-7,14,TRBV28,TGTGCCAGCAGGCTAGCGGGTGGGACCTACGAGCAGTACTTC,CASRLAGGTYEQYF
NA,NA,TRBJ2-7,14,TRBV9,TGTGCCAGCAGCGTCTTCCTCGAGGGGTACGAGCAGTACTTC,CASSVFLEGYEQYF
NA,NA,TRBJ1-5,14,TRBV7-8,TGTGCCAGCAGCCTCCCCCCGATGGATTCGCCCCAGCATTTT,CASSLPPMDSPQHF
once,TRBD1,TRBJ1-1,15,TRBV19,TGTGCCAGTAGTGCCCTCCAGACAGGGGAGTCTGAAGCTTTCTTT,CASSALQTGESEAFF
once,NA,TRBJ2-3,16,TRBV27,TGTGCCAGCAGTTGGAACAGTCACCTTAGCACAGATACGCAGTATTTT,CASSWNSHLSTDTQYF
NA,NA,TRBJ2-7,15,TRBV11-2,TGTGCCAGCAGCTTAGGGCCGCTTTCCGTCCTAGGGCAGTACTTC,CASSLGPLSVLGQYF
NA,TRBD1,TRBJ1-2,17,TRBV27,TGTGCCAGCATGTCTGCAGACAGGGGGAGCTGGGGCTATGGCTACACCTTC,CASMSADRGSWGYGYTF
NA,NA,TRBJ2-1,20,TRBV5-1,TGCGCCAGTCAGGGCCAACTTAACATTGGCGGGAATAGGAGGTACAATGAGCAGTTCTTC,CASQGQLNIGGNRRYNEQFF
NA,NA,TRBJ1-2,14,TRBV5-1,TGCGCCAGCAGCTTTCAGGGACCGAACTATGGCTACACCTTC,CASSFQGPNYGYTF